A single sample gave rise to the 19 T cell receptor beta chains below, sequenced in a study of T cell changes during pregnancy in multiple sclerosis. Produced via immunoSEQ multiplex PCR; TCRdb's table is partial and in-frame only. The sample carries 30,000 or so clones, about 91% recorded once. Source: CD8+ T cells from peripheral blood mononuclear cells, taken in the first trimester of pregnancy. The receptor source for this set is a female donor with multiple sclerosis, enrolled in a pregnancy study.

The V call is TRBV11-2, the J call TRBJ2-7; 9 bases map to TRBD2. Germline CDR1 reads SGHAT; CDR2 reads FQNNGV. Germline trimming cut 0 bases from V and 0 bases from J; bases unmatched to any gene: 6. CDR3 length equals 17 residues. DNA of the CDR3: TGTGCCAGCAGCTTAGATCCTGGACTAGCGAGCTCCTACGAGCAGTACTTC. This encodes CASSLDPGLASSYEQYF.

This chain joins TRBV25-1 and TRBJ2-1; 12 bases are shared with TRBD2. The CDR3 has 15 amino acids. Per germline, CDR1 MGHDK and CDR2 SYGVNS. The V and J ends lost 10 bases and 2 bases, in that order; junction bases with no gene match: 6. Here the CDR3 reads CAIGTSGQTYNEQFF. For the CDR3, the DNA is TGTGCCATCGGGACTAGCGGGCAAACCTACAATGAGCAGTTCTTC.

This clone was observed once. V gene TRBV7-2 combines with J gene TRBJ1-3, with D possibly matching TRBD1 (5 bases). CDR1 and CDR2 (germline): SGHTA, FQGNSA. CDR3 length equals 16 residues. V was pared by 5 bases and J by 0 bases, with 14 bases between. Here the CDR3 reads CASSPETEGSGNTIYF. CDR3 bases: TGTGCCAGCAGCCCCGAGACAGAAGGCTCTGGAAACACCATATATTTT.

The chain links TRBV6-4 to TRBJ2-1; D gene uncertain. This CDR3 contains 15 residues. Trimming took 3 bases from V and 0 from J, leaving 9 bases between them. Germline lookup yields CDR1 MRHNA and CDR2 SNTAGT. The CDR3 nucleotides read TGTGCCAGCAGTGAAATAGCCGGCTCCTACAATGAGCAGTTCTTC. Residues: CASSEIAGSYNEQFF.

V is TRBV29-1 and J is TRBJ2-1, with 7 bases matching TRBD2. Germline V gene lookup returns CDR1 SQVTM and CDR2 ANQGSEA. J gave up 9 bases and V 4 bases, and 9 bases lay outside the gene matches. This CDR3 contains 13 residues. The CDR3 spells CSVGNGEGSEQFF. The CDR3 DNA reads TGCAGCGTTGGAAATGGGGAGGGCAGTGAGCAGTTCTTC.

Here the CDR3 DNA reads TGCGCCAGCAGTTTAGGGACTAGCGGGGTGTACGAGCAGTACTTC. Residues: CASSLGTSGVYEQYF. The chain carries TRBV4-3 and TRBJ2-7, with 13 positions matching TRBD2. Per germline, CDR1 LGHNA and CDR2 YSLEER. After removal of 6 bases from V and 4 bases from J, the junction contained 6 bases not matched to a gene. This CDR3 comprises 15 residues.

This clone was recorded a few times. The V and J genes are TRBV18 and TRBJ2-7; no definite D call. V was cut by 8 bases and J by 3 bases, with 14 bases left in between. The germline CDR1 and CDR2 sequences are KGHSH and LQKENI. The CDR3 is 13 residues long. DNA for the CDR3: TGTGCCAGCGCGGTGGGTCGCAGCTACGAGCAGTACTTC. Its translation: CASAVGRSYEQYF.

The rearrangement uses TRBV27 and TRBJ1-5; 9 positions agree with TRBD1. The CDR3 is 18 amino acids. V lost 4 bases to trimming and J lost 1 base; unmatched junction nucleotides: 11. Germline CDR1 MNHEY, CDR2 SMNVEV (reference sequence). CDR3 DNA: TGTGCCAGCAGTTCCAGACAGGGGGTGGAATTCAGCAATCAGCCCCAGCATTTT. This encodes CASSSRQGVEFSNQPQHF.

The V and J genes are TRBV4-3 and TRBJ2-3; TRBD2 matches 7 bases. Germline V gene lookup returns CDR1 LGHNA and CDR2 YSLEER. J lost 6 bases, V lost 2 bases, and 11 bases had no gene match. The CDR3 consists of 16 residues. In DNA, the CDR3 is TGCGCCAGCAGCCAACAGGGAGCGGGGTCTCTGGATACGCAGTATTTT. Amino acid sequence: CASSQQGAGSLDTQYF.

V gene TRBV27 combines with J gene TRBJ1-4; D gene ambiguous. The CDR3 contains 14 residues. Germline V lookup: CDR1 MNHEY, CDR2 SMNVEV (reference sequence). The germline V and J ends were trimmed by 6 bases and 7 bases, with 15 bases remaining between them. The CDR3 region is CASSLRGWAEKLFF. The DNA for the CDR3 is TGTGCCAGCAGCCTCCGGGGTTGGGCTGAAAAACTGTTTTTT.

CDR3 in DNA: TGTGCCATCAGTGAGTCGGAGGGATACCACACAGATACGCAGTATTTT. This translates into CAISESEGYHTDTQYF. The V and J genes are TRBV10-3 and TRBJ2-3; a weak D match, TRBD2 (6 bases). Germline V gene lookup returns CDR1 ENHRY and CDR2 SYGVKD. There are 16 residues in the CDR3. V was clipped by 0 bases and J by 2 bases, with 12 bases between them.

Points on this clone: Germline and junction disagree at one end, which may indicate a read error. V and J are TRBV5-1 and TRBJ2-7; 7 nucleotides line up with TRBD1. Germline V gives CDR1 SGHRS, CDR2 YFSETQ. This CDR3 contains 15 residues. For the CDR3, the DNA is TGCGCCAGCAGCCCAGACGGGACAGATTACTACGAGCAGTGCTTC. Its translation: CASSPDGTDYYEQCF.

The chain is built from TRBV6-5 and TRBJ2-1; the match to TRBD1 covers 8 bases. Germline trimming cut 6 bases from V and 9 bases from J; bases unmatched to any gene: 4. The CDR3 covers 12 residues. Germline CDR1 reads MNHEY; CDR2 reads SVGAGI. The CDR3 region is CASSRTGTEQFF. As DNA, the CDR3 is TGTGCCAGCAGCAGGACAGGGACTGAGCAGTTCTTC.

The genes are TRBV27 and TRBJ2-7, with TRBD2 as a possible D gene (5 bases). The CDR3 has 16 residues. Per the germline V gene, CDR1 is MNHEY and CDR2 is SMNVEV (reference sequence). Trimming pared 3 bases from V and 1 base from J, leaving 16 bases between. The CDR3 nucleotides read TGTGCCAGCAGTTTGGGCCCACCGACGGGGTCCTACGAGCAGTACTTC. Its translation is CASSLGPPTGSYEQYF.

The J gene is TRBJ2-1, the V gene TRBV19; 8 bases map to TRBD2. The CDR3 is 15 residues long. CDR1 and CDR2 from the germline V gene are LNHDA and SQIVND (reference sequence). After removal of 3 bases from V and 3 bases from J, the junction contained 4 bases not matched to a gene. The CDR3 DNA is TGTGCCAGTAGTATCGCGGGAGGAGGCTACAATGAGCAGTTCTTC. Translated, it gives CASSIAGGGYNEQFF.

V is TRBV7-9 and J is TRBJ2-3; 12 positions match TRBD2. The CDR3 has 17 amino acids. V trimming: 6 bases; J trimming: 6 bases; junction bases outside the gene matches: 13. Germline V gene sequence: CDR1 SEHNR, CDR2 FQNEAQ (reference sequence). The DNA for the CDR3 is TGTGCCAGCAGTCATTGGACTAGCGGGGTCTCCGCCGATACGCAGTATTTT. This sequence encodes CASSHWTSGVSADTQYF.

CDR3 loop: CASSLSPGDDTEAFF. CDR3 DNA sequence: TGTGCCAGCAGCTTAAGTCCAGGGGATGACACTGAAGCTTTCTTT. This chain uses TRBV13 with TRBJ1-1, with D tentatively TRBD1 (6 bases). The V gene lost 2 bases and the J gene lost 3 bases, with 13 bases spanning the gap. This CDR3 has 15 amino acids. CDR1 and CDR2 from the germline V gene are PRHDT and FYEKMQ (reference sequence).

The V and J genes are TRBV27 and TRBJ1-1, with D hard to call. Between the trimmed V and J ends, which lost 5 bases and 0 bases, there was a span of 16 bases. The V gene's germline CDR1 is MNHEY and CDR2 SMNVEV (reference sequence). The CDR3 runs 16 residues. The CDR3: CASSQPADGMNTEAFF. Written as DNA, the CDR3 is TGTGCCAGCAGTCAGCCTGCGGACGGGATGAACACTGAAGCTTTCTTT.

This chain joins TRBV4-3 and TRBJ2-7, with a possible D match to TRBD2 (7 bases). The CDR3 is 15 amino acids. V gave up 1 base and J gave up 2 bases, with 12 bases separating them. In germline, CDR1 is LGHNA, CDR2 YSLEER. DNA for the CDR3: TGCGCCAGCAGCCAAGTTAGGGGGGGGACCTACGAGCAGTACTTC. Residues: CASSQVRGGTYEQYF.